Listed below are T cell receptor beta chains from one sample, sequenced in a study of graft-versus-host responses after intestinal transplantation. The data were produced by immunoSEQ multiplex PCR, yet TCRdb's version contains in-frame clones alone and is incomplete. The profile shows tens of thousands of clones, 90% to 95% of them singletons. No antigen has been assigned to these receptors. Here the sequenced sample was unstimulated CD8+ T cells sorted from spleen or lymph node cells, taken before transplant. The receptor set was obtained from a human donor who was the organ donor for an intestinal transplant. Both conserved end residues are part of each CDR3. A D gene is named only where the DNA matches it firmly. Size is omitted from some rows. Given values are once, few, many or a class for expanded clones.

clone size | J gene | D gene | V gene | CDR3 protein | CDR3 DNA
- | TRBJ1-4 | TRBD1 | TRBV6-6 | CASSSGTEDEKLFF | TGTGCCAGCAGTTCCGGGACAGAGGATGAAAAACTGTTTTTT
once | TRBJ2-1 | - | TRBV5-1 | CASSLLTGSYNEQFF | TGCGCCAGCAGCTTGCTAACAGGGTCATACAATGAGCAGTTCTTC
- | TRBJ2-3 | TRBD2 | TRBV6-5 | CASSTGTSVDTQYF | TGTGCCAGCAGTACCGGGACTAGCGTGGATACGCAGTATTTT
- | TRBJ2-3 | - | TRBV15 | CATSSAVGDTQYF | TGTGCCACCAGTAGTGCGGTGGGAGATACGCAGTATTTT
- | TRBJ2-1 | TRBD2 | TRBV7-9 | CASSGGVAGGNEQFF | TGTGCCAGCAGCGGAGGCGTAGCGGGGGGGAATGAGCAGTTCTTC
- | TRBJ2-1 | - | TRBV6-1 | CASSERTSYNEQFF | TGTGCCAGCAGTGAACGAACGTCCTACAATGAGCAGTTCTTC
- | TRBJ2-7 | TRBD2 | TRBV5-1 | CASSHTLSGGRDEQYF | TGCGCCAGCAGCCATACCCTCAGCGGGGGCCGGGACGAGCAGTACTTC
- | TRBJ1-6 | - | TRBV4-3 | CASSQDSRGNSPLHF | TGCGCCAGCAGCCAAGATTCCAGGGGTAATTCACCCCTCCACTTT
- | TRBJ1-1 | - | TRBV7-9 | CASSSIGVMNTEAFF | TGTGCCAGCAGCTCCATAGGGGTTATGAACACTGAAGCTTTCTTT
- | TRBJ1-1 | - | TRBV18 | CASSPKNTEAFF | TGTGCCAGCTCACCGAAGAACACTGAAGCTTTCTTT
- | TRBJ2-2 | TRBD2 | TRBV11-2 | CASSFLAGAGELFF | TGTGCCAGCAGCTTCCTAGCGGGGGCGGGGGAGCTGTTTTTT
- | TRBJ2-2 | - | TRBV2 | CASSDRPGELFF | TGTGCCAGCAGTGATAGGCCCGGGGAGCTGTTTTTT
- | TRBJ1-6 | - | TRBV27 | CASSLSGGSSPLHF | TGTGCCAGCAGTTTATCTGGGGGTAGTTCACCCCTCCACTTT
once | TRBJ2-7 | TRBD2 | TRBV2 | CASSEAGTSGGGDEQYF | TGTGCCAGCAGTGAAGCGGGGACTAGCGGGGGTGGCGACGAGCAGTACTTC
- | TRBJ2-1 | TRBD2 | TRBV27 | CASSFPPWTSGYNEQFF | TGTGCCAGCAGTTTCCCTCCTTGGACTAGCGGATACAATGAGCAGTTCTTC
once | TRBJ1-1 | TRBD1 | TRBV4-3 | CASSQSGGFTEAFF | TGCGCCAGCAGCCAATCAGGGGGCTTCACTGAAGCTTTCTTT
few | TRBJ1-2 | - | TRBV4-1 | CASSQGDGQSTF | TGCGCCAGCAGCCAAGGAGACGGCCAAAGCACCTTC
- | TRBJ2-7 | TRBD2 | TRBV19 | CASSPGTSSEQYF | TGTGCCAGTAGCCCAGGGACTAGCTCCGAGCAGTACTTC
- | TRBJ2-5 | TRBD1 | TRBV6-5 | CASSYPDRDGQETQYF | TGTGCCAGCAGTTACCCGGACAGGGATGGGCAAGAGACCCAGTACTTC
few | TRBJ2-7 | TRBD1 | TRBV6-6 | CAIPGQGAFEQYF | TGTGCCATTCCGGGACAGGGGGCTTTCGAGCAGTACTTC
- | TRBJ1-5 | - | TRBV5-6 | CASSLAGVGQPQHF | TGTGCCAGCAGCTTGGCAGGGGTTGGACAGCCCCAGCATTTT
- | TRBJ1-2 | TRBD1 | TRBV15 | CATSITGTGSYGYTF | TGTGCCACCAGCATTACCGGGACAGGGAGCTATGGCTACACCTTC
- | TRBJ1-4 | - | TRBV14 | CASSHGGAGEKLFF | TGTGCCAGCAGCCACGGGGGGGCCGGTGAAAAACTGTTTTTT
- | TRBJ2-3 | TRBD1 | TRBV2 | CASREDRGTDTQYF | TGTGCCAGCAGGGAGGACAGGGGCACAGATACGCAGTATTTT
- | TRBJ1-1 | - | TRBV27 | CASSSFSRVTEAFF | TGTGCCAGCAGTTCCTTTTCCCGGGTCACTGAAGCTTTCTTT
- | TRBJ2-7 | TRBD2 | TRBV18 | CASSRGGYEQYF | TGTGCCAGCTCACGGGGGGGCTACGAGCAGTACTTC
- | TRBJ2-7 | - | TRBV5-6 | CASSPPEAGIPYEQYF | TGTGCCAGCAGCCCTCCCGAGGCGGGGATCCCCTACGAGCAGTACTTC
- | TRBJ2-7 | TRBD1 | TRBV27 | CASSHWTGGPYEQYF | TGTGCCAGCAGTCACTGGACAGGGGGCCCCTACGAGCAGTACTTC
- | TRBJ2-7 | TRBD2 | TRBV5-4 | CASSDGLAGDEQYF | TGTGCCAGCAGCGACGGACTAGCGGGGGACGAGCAGTACTTC
- | TRBJ2-7 | - | TRBV6-6 | CASSPGSDYEQYF | TGTGCCAGCAGTCCTGGGTCGGACTACGAGCAGTACTTC
- | TRBJ1-6 | TRBD1 | TRBV6-1 | CASRADRAYNSPLHF | TGTGCCAGCAGGGCGGACAGGGCCTATAATTCACCCCTCCACTTT